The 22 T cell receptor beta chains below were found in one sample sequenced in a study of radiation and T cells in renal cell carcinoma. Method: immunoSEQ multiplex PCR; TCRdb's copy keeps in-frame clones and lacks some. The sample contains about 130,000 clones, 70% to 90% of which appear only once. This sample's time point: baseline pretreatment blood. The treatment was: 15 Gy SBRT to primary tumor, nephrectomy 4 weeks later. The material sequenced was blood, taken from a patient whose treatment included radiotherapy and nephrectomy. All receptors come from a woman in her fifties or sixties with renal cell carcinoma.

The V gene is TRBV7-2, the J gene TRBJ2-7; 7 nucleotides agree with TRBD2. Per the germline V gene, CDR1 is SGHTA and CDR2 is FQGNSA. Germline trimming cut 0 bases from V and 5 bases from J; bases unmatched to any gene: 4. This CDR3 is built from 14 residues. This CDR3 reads CASSLAGGVNEQYF. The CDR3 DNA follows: TGTGCCAGCAGCTTAGCGGGGGGGGTCAACGAGCAGTACTTC.

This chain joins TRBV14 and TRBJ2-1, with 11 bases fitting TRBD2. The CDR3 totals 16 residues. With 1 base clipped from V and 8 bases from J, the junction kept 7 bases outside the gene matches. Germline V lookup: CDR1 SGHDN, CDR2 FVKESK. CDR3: CASSQAVTSGGYEQFF. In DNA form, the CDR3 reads TGTGCCAGCAGCCAAGCGGTTACTAGCGGGGGTTATGAGCAGTTCTTC.

CDR3 nucleotide sequence: TGTGCCAGCAGTTCTATCGCGGAGCGGGGGCCCTACAATGAGCAGTTCTTC. Residues: CASSSIAERGPYNEQFF. This chain uses TRBV27 with TRBJ2-1; TRBD2 matches 8 bases. Losses at the gene ends were 4 bases for V and 2 bases for J; bases not matched to a gene: 10. The germline V gene has CDR1 MNHEY and CDR2 SMNVEV (reference sequence). The CDR3 sequence is 17 residues long.

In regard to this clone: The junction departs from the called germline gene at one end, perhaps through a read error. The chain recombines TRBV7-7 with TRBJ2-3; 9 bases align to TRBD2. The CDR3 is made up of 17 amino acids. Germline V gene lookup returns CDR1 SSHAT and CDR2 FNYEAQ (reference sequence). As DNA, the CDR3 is TGTGCTAGCAGCCTATCTCTAGCGGGGACCCTGGGGGATACGCAGTATTTT. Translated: CASSLSLAGTLGDTQYF.

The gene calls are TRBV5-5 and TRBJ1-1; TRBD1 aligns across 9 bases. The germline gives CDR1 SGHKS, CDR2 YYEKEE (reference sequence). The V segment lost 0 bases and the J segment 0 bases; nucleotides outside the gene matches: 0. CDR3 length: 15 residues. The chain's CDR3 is CASSLGDRVNTEAFF. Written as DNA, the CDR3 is TGTGCCAGCAGCTTGGGGGACAGGGTGAACACTGAAGCTTTCTTT.

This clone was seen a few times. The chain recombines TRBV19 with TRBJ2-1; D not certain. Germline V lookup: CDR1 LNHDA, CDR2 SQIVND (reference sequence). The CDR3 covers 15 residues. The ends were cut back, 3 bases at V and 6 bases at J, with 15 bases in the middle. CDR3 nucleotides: TGTGCCAGTAGTATTGGGTCTCGCCCGGGCAATGAGCAGTTCTTC. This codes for CASSIGSRPGNEQFF. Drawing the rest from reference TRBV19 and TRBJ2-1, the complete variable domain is DGGITQSPKYLFRKEGQNVTLSCEQNLNHDAMYWYRQDPGQGLRLIYYSQIVNDFQKGDIAEGYSVSREKKESFPLTVTSAQKNPTAFYLCASSIGSRPGNEQFFGPGTRLTVL.

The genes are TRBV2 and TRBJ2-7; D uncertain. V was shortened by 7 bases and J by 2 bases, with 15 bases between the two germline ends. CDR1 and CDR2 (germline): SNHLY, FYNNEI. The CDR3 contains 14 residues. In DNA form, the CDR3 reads TGTGCCAGCACCGCTGGCATTGGGACCTACGAGCAGTACTTC. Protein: CASTAGIGTYEQYF.

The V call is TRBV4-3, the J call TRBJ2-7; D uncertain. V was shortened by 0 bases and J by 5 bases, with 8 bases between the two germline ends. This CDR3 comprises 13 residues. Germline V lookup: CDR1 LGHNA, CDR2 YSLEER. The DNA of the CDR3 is TGCGCCAGCAGCCAAGAGGGTTGGGACGAGCAGTACTTC. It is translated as CASSQEGWDEQYF.

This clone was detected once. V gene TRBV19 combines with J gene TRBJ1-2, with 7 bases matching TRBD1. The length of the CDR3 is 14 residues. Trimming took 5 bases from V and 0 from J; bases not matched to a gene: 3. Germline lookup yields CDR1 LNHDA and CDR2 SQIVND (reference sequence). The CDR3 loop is CASSSDRTNYGYTF. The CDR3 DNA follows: TGTGCCAGTAGTTCGGACAGGACTAACTATGGCTACACCTTC.

CDR3 protein: CASRYGTVRSQETQYF. The CDR3 nucleotides read TGCGCCAGCAGATACGGGACAGTTAGGTCCCAAGAGACCCAGTACTTC. This chain connects TRBV5-1 to TRBJ2-5; TRBD1 matches at 7 bases. The CDR3 runs 16 residues. Germline V gene sequence: CDR1 SGHRS, CDR2 YFSETQ. The V segment lost 5 bases and the J segment 1 base; nucleotides outside the gene matches: 11.

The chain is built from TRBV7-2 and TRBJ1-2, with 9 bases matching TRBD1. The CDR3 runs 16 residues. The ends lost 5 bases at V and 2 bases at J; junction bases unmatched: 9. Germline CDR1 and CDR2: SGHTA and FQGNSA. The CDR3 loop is CASSPDRGRLNYGYTF. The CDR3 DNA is TGTGCCAGCAGCCCGGACAGGGGCCGCCTCAACTATGGCTACACCTTC.

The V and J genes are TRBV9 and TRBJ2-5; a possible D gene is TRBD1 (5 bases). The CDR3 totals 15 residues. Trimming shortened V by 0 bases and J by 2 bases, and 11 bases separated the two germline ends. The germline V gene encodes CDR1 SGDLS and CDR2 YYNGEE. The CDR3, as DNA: TGTGCCAGCAGCGTAGGCCCCGACAGTCAAGAGACCCAGTACTTC. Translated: CASSVGPDSQETQYF.

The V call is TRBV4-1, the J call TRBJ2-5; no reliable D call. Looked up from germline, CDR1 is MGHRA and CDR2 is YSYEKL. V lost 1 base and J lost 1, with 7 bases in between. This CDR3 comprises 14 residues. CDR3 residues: CASSQVNSQETQYF. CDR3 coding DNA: TGCGCCAGCAGCCAAGTAAACTCCCAAGAGACCCAGTACTTC.

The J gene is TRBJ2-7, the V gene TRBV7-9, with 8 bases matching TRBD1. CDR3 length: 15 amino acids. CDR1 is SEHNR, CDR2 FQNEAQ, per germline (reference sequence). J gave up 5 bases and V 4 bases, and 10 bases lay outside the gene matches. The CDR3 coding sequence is TGTGCCAGCAGCTCCACGTGGTCAGGGGGCAACGAGCAGTACTTC. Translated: CASSSTWSGGNEQYF.

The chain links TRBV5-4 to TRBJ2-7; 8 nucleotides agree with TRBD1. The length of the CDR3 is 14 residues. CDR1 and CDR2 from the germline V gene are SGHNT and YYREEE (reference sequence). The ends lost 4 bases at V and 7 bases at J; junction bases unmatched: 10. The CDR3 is CASSQPGQATEQYF. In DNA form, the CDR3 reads TGTGCCAGCAGCCAACCGGGACAGGCTACAGAGCAGTACTTC.

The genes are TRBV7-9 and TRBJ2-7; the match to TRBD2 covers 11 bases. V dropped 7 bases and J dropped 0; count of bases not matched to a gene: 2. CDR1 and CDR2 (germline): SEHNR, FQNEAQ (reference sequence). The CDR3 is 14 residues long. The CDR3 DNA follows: TGTGCCAGCAAGACTAGCGGGGACTCCTACGAGCAGTACTTC. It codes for CASKTSGDSYEQYF.

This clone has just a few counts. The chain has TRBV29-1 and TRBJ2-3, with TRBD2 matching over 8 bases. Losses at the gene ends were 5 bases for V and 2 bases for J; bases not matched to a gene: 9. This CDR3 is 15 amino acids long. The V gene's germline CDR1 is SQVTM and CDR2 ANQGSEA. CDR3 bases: TGCAGCGTTTCACGGGGGGGGGCCCCCACAGATACGCAGTATTTT. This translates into CSVSRGGAPTDTQYF.

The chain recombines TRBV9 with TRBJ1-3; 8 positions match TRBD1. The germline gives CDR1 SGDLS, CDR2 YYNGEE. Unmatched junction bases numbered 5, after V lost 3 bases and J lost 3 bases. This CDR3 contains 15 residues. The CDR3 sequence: CASSAGQGHGNTIYF. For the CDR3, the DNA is TGTGCCAGCAGCGCCGGACAGGGCCATGGAAACACCATATATTTT. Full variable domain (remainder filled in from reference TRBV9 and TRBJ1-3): DSGVTQTPKHLITATGQRVTLRCSPRSGDLSVYWYQQSLDQGLQFLIQYYNGEERAKGNILERFSAQQFPDLHSELNLSSLELGDSALYFCASSAGQGHGNTIYFGEGSWLTVV.

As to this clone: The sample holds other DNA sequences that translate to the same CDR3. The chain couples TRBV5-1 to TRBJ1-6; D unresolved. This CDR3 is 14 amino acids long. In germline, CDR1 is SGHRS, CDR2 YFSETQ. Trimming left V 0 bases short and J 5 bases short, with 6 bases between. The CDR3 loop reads CASSLGRDNSPLHF. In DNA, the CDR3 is TGCGCCAGCAGCTTGGGACGGGATAATTCACCCCTCCACTTT.

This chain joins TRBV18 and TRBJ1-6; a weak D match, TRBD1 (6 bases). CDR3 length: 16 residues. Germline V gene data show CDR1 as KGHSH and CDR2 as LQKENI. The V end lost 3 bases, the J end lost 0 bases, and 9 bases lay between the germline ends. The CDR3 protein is CASSPTQGSYNSPLHF. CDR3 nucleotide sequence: TGTGCCAGCTCACCGACACAGGGCTCCTATAATTCACCCCTCCACTTT.

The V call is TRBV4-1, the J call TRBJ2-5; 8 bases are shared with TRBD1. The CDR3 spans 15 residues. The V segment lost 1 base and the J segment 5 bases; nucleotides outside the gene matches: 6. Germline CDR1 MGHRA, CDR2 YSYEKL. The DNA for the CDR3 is TGCGCCAGCAGCCAAGCTCCAGGGGGCTGGGAGACCCAGTACTTC. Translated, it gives CASSQAPGGWETQYF.

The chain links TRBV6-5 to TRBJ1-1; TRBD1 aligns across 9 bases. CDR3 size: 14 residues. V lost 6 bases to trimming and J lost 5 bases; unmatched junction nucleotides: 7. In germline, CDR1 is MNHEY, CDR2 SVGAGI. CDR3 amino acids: CASRRTGTGTEAFF. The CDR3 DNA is TGTGCCAGCAGACGCACCGGGACAGGGACTGAAGCTTTCTTT.